These T cell receptor beta chains were read from a single sample in a study of blood T cell repertoires in COVID-19. The assay was immunoSEQ multiplex PCR, and TCRdb's table has in-frame clones only and misses some. The sample shows about 360,000 clones, about 90% of them seen only once. The sample comprised PBMCs or T cells enriched from blood (not recorded which). The receptor source for this set is a man aged 35 to 55 in a cohort exposed to, infected with or recovered from COVID-19 (not recorded which). The CDR3 runs from the conserved cysteine through the conserved F or W. The D gene is left open where the match is weak. Only some rows state a clone size, as once, few, many or a class for expanded clones.

j_call d_call v_call clone_size cdr3_nt cdr3_aa
TRBJ1-3 TRBD1 TRBV27 few TGTGCCAGCTGGGACAGGGCCTCTGGAAACACCATATATTTT CASWDRASGNTIYF
TRBJ2-1 TRBD2 TRBV24-1 . TGTGCCACCAGTGGGAGCGGGAGGCCCACTAACCATGAGCAGTTCTTC CATSGSGRPTNHEQFF
TRBJ2-6 . TRBV7-2 . TGTGCCAGCAGCCCCCGGGACAATCGACCTGGGGCCAACGTCCTGACTTTC CASSPRDNRPGANVLTF
TRBJ2-3 TRBD2 TRBV7-2 . TGTGCCAGCAGCTTAGTGGTTAGCGGGTTCACAGATACGCAGTATTTT CASSLVVSGFTDTQYF
TRBJ2-7 . TRBV18 . TGTGCCAGCTCACCAACCGGGACTTCGGTCGGCGAGCAGTACTTC CASSPTGTSVGEQYF
TRBJ2-5 TRBD2 TRBV4-1 once TGCGCCAGCAGCCAAGATAGGCTAGCGGGAGAGACCCAGTACTTC CASSQDRLAGETQYF
TRBJ2-7 . TRBV27 . TGTGCCAGCAGTGACCAGGGTCCCTCCTACGAGCAGTACTTC CASSDQGPSYEQYF
TRBJ2-3 TRBD2 TRBV5-6 . TGTGCCAGCAGCTTGACGGCGCGAGCGGGGACAGATACGCAGTATTTT CASSLTARAGTDTQYF
TRBJ2-7 . TRBV19 . TGTGCCAGTAGACTTCTGGGAGCAGACGAGCAGTACTTC CASRLLGADEQYF
TRBJ1-6 . TRBV10-3 few TGTGCCATCAGTGACCCTGGGTCCTACAGGCTATCTAATTCACCCCTCCACTTT CAISDPGSYRLSNSPLHF
TRBJ2-3 TRBD2 TRBV11-3 . TGTGCCAGCAGCCTGTCTAGCGGGAGCACAGATACGCAGTATTTT CASSLSSGSTDTQYF
TRBJ1-2 . TRBV5-6 . TGTGCCAGCCGCCGGAGGAACTATGGCTACACCTTC CASRRRNYGYTF
TRBJ2-1 . TRBV14 . TGTGCCAGCAGCCAATGGGAGAATCTACTAAATGAGCAGTTCTTC CASSQWENLLNEQFF
TRBJ1-1 TRBD1 TRBV10-3 once TGTGCCTTTCGGACAGGGATGAACACTGAAGCTTTCTTT CAFRTGMNTEAFF
TRBJ1-5 TRBD1 TRBV5-4 . TGTGCCAGCAGCGTACAGGGGGCTCCGACCCAGCATTTT CASSVQGAPTQHF
TRBJ2-2 TRBD2 TRBV5-1 . TGCGCCAGCAGCACAACTAGCGGGAACACCGGGGAGCTGTTTTTT CASSTTSGNTGELFF
TRBJ2-7 TRBD2 TRBV29-1 . TGCAGCGCCCGACTAGCGGGAGGACCTCTAAGACCCTACGAGCAGTACTTC CSARLAGGPLRPYEQYF
TRBJ2-3 . TRBV24-1 . TGTGCCACCAGTCACCAGGGGCTATATACGCAGTATTTT CATSHQGLYTQYF
TRBJ1-6 . TRBV19 . TGTGCCAGTAGTCGGCGGGGCGGGAATAATTCACCCCTCCACTTT CASSRRGGNNSPLHF
TRBJ1-6 . TRBV27 . TGTGCCAGCAGTTCTCGTAGCTATAATTCACCCCTCCACTTT CASSSRSYNSPLHF
TRBJ2-7 . TRBV6-1 once TGTGCCAGCAGTGAAGTCCCTCTCCCCCCCTACGAGCAGTACTTC CASSEVPLPPYEQYF
TRBJ1-3 . TRBV3-1/TRBV3-2 . TGTGCCAGCGGGACACCGAGCTCTGGAAACACCATATATTTT CASGTPSSGNTIYF
TRBJ1-2 . TRBV5-6 . TGTGCCAGCAGCTTGGATAGGGGGTACGACTATGGCTACACCTTC CASSLDRGYDYGYTF
TRBJ2-7 TRBD2 TRBV4-1 . TGCGCCAGCAGCCAAGGAGGGAGGGTCTACGAGCAGTACTTC CASSQGGRVYEQYF
TRBJ1-2 TRBD1 TRBV3-1/TRBV3-2 . TGTGCCAGCAGCCATAGATACAGGGGTAACTATGGCTACACCTTC CASSHRYRGNYGYTF